The rows below give T cell receptor beta chains drawn from one sample of a study of blood T cell repertoires in COVID-19. The assay was immunoSEQ multiplex PCR, and TCRdb's table has in-frame clones only and misses some. The sample includes over 65,000 clones, approximately 86% of them seen just once. Sequenced sample: peripheral blood. The source of these receptors is a man at least 80 years old with COVID-19, enrolled during active disease. CDR3s include the opening cysteine and the closing phenylalanine or tryptophan. The order of the fields is D gene, clone size, V gene, J gene, CDR3 protein, CDR3 DNA. A D gene is named only where the DNA matches it firmly. A row's size may be missing; if present it is once, few, many or a size class.

TRBD2,.,TRBV5-6,TRBJ2-5,CASSLRTSGSQETQYF,TGTGCCAGCAGCTTGCGGACTAGCGGGAGTCAAGAGACCCAGTACTTC
.,.,TRBV6-5,TRBJ1-5,CASRQGGSNQPQHF,TGTGCCAGCAGGCAGGGTGGCAGCAATCAGCCCCAGCATTTT
.,few,TRBV3-1/TRBV3-2,TRBJ1-2,CASSQEVAGAGYTF,TGTGCCAGCAGCCAAGAAGTGGCAGGGGCTGGCTACACCTTC
.,.,TRBV21-1,TRBJ1-2,CASSKVPGQGKYGYTF,TGTGCCAGCAGCAAGGTCCCGGGACAGGGAAAGTATGGCTACACCTTC
.,.,TRBV6-6,TRBJ1-5,CASKFSPEGSTQPQHF,TGTGCCAGCAAGTTCTCCCCTGAGGGATCGACTCAGCCCCAGCATTTT
.,.,TRBV7-2,TRBJ2-4,CASSLGQSNIQYF,TGTGCCAGCAGCTTAGGACAGTCAAACATTCAGTACTTC
TRBD2,.,TRBV9,TRBJ2-1,CASSFRPSGGAVYNEQFF,TGTGCCAGCAGCTTCCGTCCTAGCGGGGGGGCCGTCTACAATGAGCAGTTCTTC
.,.,TRBV21-1,TRBJ2-7,CASILGQDLSYEQYF,TGTGCCAGCATCCTGGGACAGGATCTCTCCTACGAGCAGTACTTC
TRBD2,.,TRBV5-1,TRBJ2-1,CASIPVAGGSYNEQFF,TGCGCCAGCATCCCGGTGGCGGGGGGCTCCTACAATGAGCAGTTCTTC
.,.,TRBV28,TRBJ2-5,CASSSTSTAKRFQETQYF,TGTGCCAGCAGTTCCACCTCGACAGCAAAGAGATTCCAAGAGACCCAGTACTTC
TRBD2,.,TRBV19,TRBJ2-2,CASSIRLAGGANTGELFF,TGTGCCAGTAGTATAAGGCTAGCGGGGGGGGCGAACACCGGGGAGCTGTTTTTT
TRBD1,few,TRBV5-1,TRBJ1-6,CASSSGGGTGDSPLHF,TGCGCCAGCAGCTCCGGTGGGGGGACAGGGGATTCACCCCTCCACTTT
.,.,TRBV2,TRBJ1-2,CASSSSSRYGYTF,TGTGCCAGCAGTAGCTCTTCTAGGTATGGCTACACCTTC
.,.,TRBV11-3,TRBJ2-5,CASSPHGGQRKETQYF,TGTGCCAGCAGCCCCCACGGTGGTCAGAGGAAGGAGACCCAGTACTTC
TRBD1,.,TRBV11-2,TRBJ2-1,CASSLLGQGYNEQFF,TGTGCCAGCAGCTTATTAGGACAGGGGTACAATGAGCAGTTCTTC
.,.,TRBV5-4,TRBJ2-5,CASSFIQETQYF,TGTGCCAGCAGCTTTATCCAAGAGACCCAGTACTTC
.,.,TRBV2,TRBJ1-4,CAGARGTNEKLFF,TGTGCCGGGGCAAGAGGCACTAATGAAAAACTGTTTTTT
.,.,TRBV5-4,TRBJ1-1,CASSSLFSNTEAFF,TGTGCCAGCAGTTCCCTATTTTCGAACACTGAAGCTTTCTTT
.,once,TRBV6-5,TRBJ2-1,CASLAWMNNEQFF,TGTGCCAGCCTAGCGTGGATGAACAATGAGCAGTTCTTC
.,.,TRBV7-2,TRBJ1-6,CASSITGLNSPLHF,TGTGCCAGCAGCATAACAGGGCTCAATTCACCCCTCCACTTT
TRBD1,.,TRBV5-5,TRBJ1-1,CASSFRDRVSEAFF,TGTGCCAGCAGCTTTCGGGACAGGGTTTCTGAAGCTTTCTTT
.,.,TRBV5-6,TRBJ2-1,CASSLSPRGYNEQFF,TGTGCCAGCAGCTTGTCCCCCAGGGGCTACAATGAGCAGTTCTTC
.,.,TRBV3-1/TRBV3-2,TRBJ1-5,CASGQSNQPQHF,TGTGCCAGCGGACAGTCCAATCAGCCCCAGCATTTT
TRBD1,.,TRBV19,TRBJ2-3,CASSLQGSTDTQYF,TGTGCCAGTAGTCTACAGGGGTCGACAGATACGCAGTATTTT
TRBD1,.,TRBV20-1,TRBJ1-1,CSASDRAGYTEAFF,TGCAGTGCTAGTGACAGGGCAGGATACACTGAAGCTTTCTTT
.,.,TRBV6-5,TRBJ1-1,CASSSLDGRGTEAFF,TGTGCCAGCAGCTCCCTGGACGGCCGGGGCACTGAAGCTTTCTTT
TRBD1,.,TRBV5-4,TRBJ1-1,CASSSPGQGATEAFF,TGTGCCAGCAGCTCCCCGGGACAGGGGGCCACTGAAGCTTTCTTT
.,.,TRBV12-3/TRBV12-4,TRBJ1-2,CASSLGSPSGYTF,TGTGCCAGCAGTTTAGGTTCCCCATCGGGATACACCTTC
TRBD2,.,TRBV11-1,TRBJ2-1,CASSLVSGGDLNEQFF,TGTGCCAGCAGCTTAGTTAGCGGGGGGGACCTCAATGAGCAGTTCTTC
.,.,TRBV7-8,TRBJ2-2,CASSPSRQRNTGELFF,TGTGCCAGCAGCCCTTCGAGACAGAGGAACACCGGGGAGCTGTTTTTT
TRBD2,.,TRBV6-5,TRBJ2-1,CASNQGLNNEQFF,TGTGCCAGCAACCAGGGACTAAACAATGAGCAGTTCTTC
.,.,TRBV5-1,TRBJ2-2,CASSLVGTRNTGELFF,TGCGCCAGCAGCTTGGTCGGGACACGAAACACCGGGGAGCTGTTTTTT
.,.,TRBV5-5,TRBJ1-2,CASSLEQRDYGYTF,TGTGCCAGCAGCTTGGAGCAGCGCGACTATGGCTACACCTTC
.,.,TRBV5-1,TRBJ1-3,CASSEGLTGNTIYF,TGCGCCAGCAGCGAGGGCCTCACTGGAAACACCATATATTTT
TRBD1,.,TRBV7-9,TRBJ2-7,CASSPGQRPREQYF,TGTGCCAGCAGCCCGGGACAGCGGCCCCGTGAGCAGTACTTC
.,once,TRBV5-4,TRBJ2-2,CASSNAAGLDTGELFF,TGTGCCAGCAGCAACGCCGCAGGGTTGGACACCGGGGAGCTGTTTTTT
.,.,TRBV10-3,TRBJ1-1,CAISQGLAEAFF,TGTGCCATCAGTCAGGGGCTGGCTGAAGCTTTCTTT
.,.,TRBV4-1,TRBJ2-3,CASSQRTDTQYF,TGCGCCAGCAGCCAACGGACAGATACGCAGTATTTT
TRBD1,.,TRBV5-1,TRBJ1-2,CASSQTGLYGYTF,TGCGCCAGCAGCCAGACAGGGCTCTATGGCTACACCTTC
.,.,TRBV7-3,TRBJ2-3,CASSLGVGTDTQYF,TGTGCCAGCAGCTTAGGAGTCGGCACAGATACGCAGTATTTT
TRBD1,.,TRBV19,TRBJ2-3,CASSIQGAGTQYF,TGTGCCAGTAGTATACAGGGGGCAGGTACGCAGTATTTT
.,.,TRBV11-2,TRBJ1-1,CATARGGSNTEAFF,TGTGCCACCGCCCGCGGAGGATCAAACACTGAAGCTTTCTTT
.,.,TRBV19,TRBJ1-5,CASSTTAYSNQPQHF,TGTGCCAGTAGTACTACAGCTTATAGCAATCAGCCCCAGCATTTT
.,.,TRBV4-1,TRBJ1-3,CASSQAGSGNTIYF,TGCGCCAGCAGCCAAGCGGGGTCTGGGAACACCATATATTTT
.,.,TRBV23-1,TRBJ1-5,CASSQGRRAGGNQPQHF,TGCGCCAGCAGTCAAGGGCGAAGGGCGGGTGGCAATCAGCCCCAGCATTTT
TRBD1,.,TRBV6-1,TRBJ2-7,CASSEVPDRGLYEQYF,TGTGCCAGCAGTGAAGTCCCCGACAGGGGTCTCTACGAGCAGTACTTC
.,few,TRBV6-1,TRBJ1-5,CASSETTENQPQHF,TGTGCCAGCAGTGAAACAACAGAAAATCAGCCCCAGCATTTT
.,once,TRBV5-1,TRBJ2-1,CASSFTAQGPSSYNEQFF,TGCGCCAGCAGCTTCACGGCGCAGGGCCCTAGCTCCTACAATGAGCAGTTCTTC
.,.,TRBV6-1,TRBJ1-6,CASSEAPRAYNSPLHF,TGTGCCAGCAGTGAAGCCCCCCGCGCCTATAATTCACCCCTCCACTTT
.,.,TRBV4-3,TRBJ1-1,CASSQPGAGEAFF,TGCGCCAGCAGCCAACCAGGGGCAGGTGAAGCTTTCTTT
TRBD2,.,TRBV5-1,TRBJ2-7,CASNGLASYEQYF,TGCGCCTCGAACGGACTAGCATCCTACGAGCAGTACTTC